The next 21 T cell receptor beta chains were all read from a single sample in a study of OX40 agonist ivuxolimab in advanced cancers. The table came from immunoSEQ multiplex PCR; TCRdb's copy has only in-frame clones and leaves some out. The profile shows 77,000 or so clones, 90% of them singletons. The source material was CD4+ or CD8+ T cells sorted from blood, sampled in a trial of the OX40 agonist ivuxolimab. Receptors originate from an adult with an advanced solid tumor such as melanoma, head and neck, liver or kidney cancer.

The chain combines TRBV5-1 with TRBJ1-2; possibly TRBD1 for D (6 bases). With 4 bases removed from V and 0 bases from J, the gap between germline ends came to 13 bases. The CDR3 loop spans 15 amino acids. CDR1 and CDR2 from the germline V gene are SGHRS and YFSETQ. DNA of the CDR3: TGCGCCAGCAGCCCCGGGGGGGCTACTAACTATGGCTACACCTTC. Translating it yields CASSPGGATNYGYTF.

CDR3 amino acids: CASSLEAWQGNYGYTF. Here the CDR3 DNA reads TGTGCCAGCAGCTTAGAGGCTTGGCAGGGAAACTATGGCTACACCTTC. The rearrangement uses TRBV11-3 and TRBJ1-2; a weak D match, TRBD1 (5 bases). V dropped 0 bases and J dropped 2 bases, with 13 bases sitting between them. Per germline, CDR1 SGHNT and CDR2 YENEEA. CDR3 length: 16 amino acids.

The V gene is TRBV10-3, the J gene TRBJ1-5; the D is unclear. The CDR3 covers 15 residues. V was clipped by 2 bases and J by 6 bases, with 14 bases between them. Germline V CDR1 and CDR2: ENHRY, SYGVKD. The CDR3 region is CAISEGSGIGQPQHF. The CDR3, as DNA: TGTGCCATCAGTGAGGGGTCGGGAATAGGTCAGCCCCAGCATTTT.

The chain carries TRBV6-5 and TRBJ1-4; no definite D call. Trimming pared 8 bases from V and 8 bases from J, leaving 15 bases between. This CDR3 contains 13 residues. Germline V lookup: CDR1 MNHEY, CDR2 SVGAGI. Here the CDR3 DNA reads TGTGCCAGCCGATTACCCAGCGGGGAAAAACTGTTTTTT. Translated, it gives CASRLPSGEKLFF.

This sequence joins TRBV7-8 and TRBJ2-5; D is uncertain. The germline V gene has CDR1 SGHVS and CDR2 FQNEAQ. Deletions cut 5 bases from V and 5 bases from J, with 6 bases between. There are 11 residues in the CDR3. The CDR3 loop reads CASSHAETQYF. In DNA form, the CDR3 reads TGTGCCAGCAGCCACGCCGAGACCCAGTACTTC. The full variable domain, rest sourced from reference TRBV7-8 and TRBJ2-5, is GAGVSQSPRYKVAKRGQDVALRCDPISGHVSLFWYQQALGQGPEFLTYFQNEAQLDKSGLPSDRFFAERPEGSVSTLKIQRTQQEDSAVYLCASSHAETQYFGPGTRLLVL.

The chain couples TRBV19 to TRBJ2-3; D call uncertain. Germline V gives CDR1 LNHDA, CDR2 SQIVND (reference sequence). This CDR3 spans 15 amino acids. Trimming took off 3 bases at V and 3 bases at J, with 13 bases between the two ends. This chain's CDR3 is CASSMSQVRTDTQYF. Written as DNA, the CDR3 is TGTGCCAGTAGTATGTCTCAGGTACGGACAGATACGCAGTATTTT.

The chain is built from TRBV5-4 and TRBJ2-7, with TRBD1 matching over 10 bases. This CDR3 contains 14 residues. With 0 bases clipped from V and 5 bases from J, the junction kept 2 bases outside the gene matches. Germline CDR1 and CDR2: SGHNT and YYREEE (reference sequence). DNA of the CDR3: TGTGCCAGCAGCTTGGGGGGACAGGGGCACGAGCAGTACTTC. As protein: CASSLGGQGHEQYF.

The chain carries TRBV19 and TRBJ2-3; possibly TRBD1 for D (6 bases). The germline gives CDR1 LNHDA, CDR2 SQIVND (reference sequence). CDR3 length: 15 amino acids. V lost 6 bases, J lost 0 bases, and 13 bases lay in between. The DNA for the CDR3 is TGTGCCAGTAGGATCAGGGGCGCAAGCACAGATACGCAGTATTTT. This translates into CASRIRGASTDTQYF.

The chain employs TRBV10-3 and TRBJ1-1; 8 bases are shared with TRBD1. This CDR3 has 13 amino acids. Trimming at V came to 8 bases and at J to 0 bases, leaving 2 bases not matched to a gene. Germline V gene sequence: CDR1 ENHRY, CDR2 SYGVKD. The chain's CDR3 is CAISDRVNTEAFF. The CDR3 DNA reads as TGTGCCATCTCGGACAGGGTGAACACTGAAGCTTTCTTT.

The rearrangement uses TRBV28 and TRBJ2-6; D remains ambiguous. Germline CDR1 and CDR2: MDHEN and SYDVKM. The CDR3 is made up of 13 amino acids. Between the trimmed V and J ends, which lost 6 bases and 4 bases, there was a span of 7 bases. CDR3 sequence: CASSTPGANVLTF. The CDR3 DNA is TGTGCCAGCAGCACCCCCGGGGCCAACGTCCTGACTTTC.

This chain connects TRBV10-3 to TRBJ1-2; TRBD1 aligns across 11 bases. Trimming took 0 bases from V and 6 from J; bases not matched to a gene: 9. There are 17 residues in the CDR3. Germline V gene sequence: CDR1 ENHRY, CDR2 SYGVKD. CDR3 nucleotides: TGTGCCATCAGTGAGTCCGGACAGGGGGCGAATTCAGATGGCTACACCTTC. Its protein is CAISESGQGANSDGYTF.

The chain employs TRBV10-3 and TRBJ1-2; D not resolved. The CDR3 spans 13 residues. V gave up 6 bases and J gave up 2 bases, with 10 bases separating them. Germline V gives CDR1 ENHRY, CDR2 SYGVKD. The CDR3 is CAISSDANYGYTF. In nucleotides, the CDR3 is TGTGCCATCAGCTCCGACGCGAACTATGGCTACACCTTC.

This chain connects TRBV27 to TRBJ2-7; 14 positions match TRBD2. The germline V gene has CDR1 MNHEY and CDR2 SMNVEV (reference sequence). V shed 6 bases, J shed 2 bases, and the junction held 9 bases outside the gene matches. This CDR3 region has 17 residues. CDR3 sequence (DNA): TGTGCCAGCAGCCGAACGGGACTAGCGGGAGTAACCTACGAGCAGTACTTC. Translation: CASSRTGLAGVTYEQYF.

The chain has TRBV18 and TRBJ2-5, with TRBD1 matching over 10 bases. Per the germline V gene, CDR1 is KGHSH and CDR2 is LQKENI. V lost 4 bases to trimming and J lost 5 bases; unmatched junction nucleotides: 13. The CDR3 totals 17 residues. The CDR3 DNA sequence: TGTGCCAGCTCACGAGGGAGGACAGGGGGACCAGAGGAGACCCAGTACTTC. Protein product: CASSRGRTGGPEETQYF.

The CDR3 DNA reads as TGTGCCAGCAGACCTCTAGCTGCCACCTACGAGCAGTACTTC. This codes for CASRPLAATYEQYF. The chain recombines TRBV6-1 with TRBJ2-7; maybe TRBD2 (5 bases). V gave up 6 bases and J gave up 2 bases, with 14 bases separating them. The CDR3 runs 14 residues. The V gene's germline CDR1 is MNHNS and CDR2 SASEGT.

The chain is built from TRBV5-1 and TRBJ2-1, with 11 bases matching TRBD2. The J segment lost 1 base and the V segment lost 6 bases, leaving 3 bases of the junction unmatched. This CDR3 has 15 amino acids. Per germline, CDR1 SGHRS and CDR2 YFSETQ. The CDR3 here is CASTLAGESYNEQFF. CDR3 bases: TGCGCCAGCACACTAGCGGGAGAGTCCTACAATGAGCAGTTCTTC.

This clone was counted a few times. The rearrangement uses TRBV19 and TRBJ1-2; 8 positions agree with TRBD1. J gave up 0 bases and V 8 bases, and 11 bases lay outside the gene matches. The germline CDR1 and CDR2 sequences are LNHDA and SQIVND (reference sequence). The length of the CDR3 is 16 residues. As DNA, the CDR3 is TGTGCCAGTCAGGGGACAGGTTTTACTTCTAACTATGGCTACACCTTC. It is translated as CASQGTGFTSNYGYTF.

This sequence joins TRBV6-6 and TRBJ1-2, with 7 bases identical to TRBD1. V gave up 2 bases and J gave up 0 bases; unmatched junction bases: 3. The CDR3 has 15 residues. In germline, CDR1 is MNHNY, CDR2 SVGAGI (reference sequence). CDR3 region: CASSYGQDSNYGYTF. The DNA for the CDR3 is TGTGCCAGCAGTTACGGACAGGACTCTAACTATGGCTACACCTTC.

In nucleotides, the CDR3 is TGTGCCAGCAGTCGGGACAGGGGGCAAGAGACCCAGTACTTC. Its protein is CASSRDRGQETQYF. The chain is built from TRBV5-8 and TRBJ2-5; 11 nucleotides match TRBD1. There are 14 residues in the CDR3. With V trimmed by 5 bases and J by 2 bases, 2 bases remained unmatched. From germline, CDR1 is SGHTS and CDR2 YDEGEE.

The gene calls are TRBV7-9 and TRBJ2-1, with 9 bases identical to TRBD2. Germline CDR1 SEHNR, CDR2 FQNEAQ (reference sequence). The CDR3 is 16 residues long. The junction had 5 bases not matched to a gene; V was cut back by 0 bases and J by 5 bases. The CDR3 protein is CASSLAETSGDNEQFF. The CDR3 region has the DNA TGTGCCAGCAGCTTAGCTGAGACTAGCGGTGACAATGAGCAGTTCTTC.

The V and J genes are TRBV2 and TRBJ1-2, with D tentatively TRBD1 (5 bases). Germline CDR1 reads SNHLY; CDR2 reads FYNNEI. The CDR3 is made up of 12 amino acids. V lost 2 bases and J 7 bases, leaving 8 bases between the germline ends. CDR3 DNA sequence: TGTGCCAGCAGTGAATTGGGGGGTGGCTACACCTTC. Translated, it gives CASSELGGGYTF.